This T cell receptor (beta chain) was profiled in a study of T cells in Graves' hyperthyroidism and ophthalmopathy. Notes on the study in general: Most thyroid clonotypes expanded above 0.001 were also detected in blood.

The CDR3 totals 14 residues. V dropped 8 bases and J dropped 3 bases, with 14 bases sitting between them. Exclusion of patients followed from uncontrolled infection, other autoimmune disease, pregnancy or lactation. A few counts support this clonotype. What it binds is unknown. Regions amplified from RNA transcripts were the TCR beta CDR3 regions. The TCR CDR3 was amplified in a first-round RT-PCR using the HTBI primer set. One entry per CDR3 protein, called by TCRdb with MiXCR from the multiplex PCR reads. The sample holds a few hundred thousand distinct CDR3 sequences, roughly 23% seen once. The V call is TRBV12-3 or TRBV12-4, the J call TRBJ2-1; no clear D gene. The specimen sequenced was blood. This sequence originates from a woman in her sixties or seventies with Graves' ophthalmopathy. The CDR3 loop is CASVSERNYNEQFF. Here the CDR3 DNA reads TGTGCCAGCGTAAGCGAGAGAAACTACAATGAGCAGTTCTTC.